This T cell receptor (beta chain) was identified during a study of cytomegalovirus exposure and HLA in healthy donors (dated by TCRdb to 2016 to 2017). For context, the study as a whole: An earlier analysis of several hundred of the donors reported 276 Gb of sequence data and 95 million to 120 million unique TCR beta sequences obtained from 150 million to 200 million T cells. Among roughly 400 genotyped donors of the cohort, an average of roughly 240,000 unique TCR beta nucleotide sequences were sequenced per donor, 15% to 20% of them non-productive. In an earlier analysis of 587 of the donors, high-throughput TCR beta sequencing was used to judge whether each TCR beta V gene segment behaved as functional or pseudogenic. A later genetic analysis took genome-wide SNP genotypes for about 65% of the 666 donors and used that subset as a discovery cohort. The number of typed donors differed by locus: about 620-630 for A, B, C, DRB1 and DQB1; 500 to 550 for DQA1; 606 for DPA1; and around 490 for DPB1. High-throughput TCR immunosequencing, statistical association of individual TCRs with disease status, and machine learning were combined to predict cytomegalovirus infection status. Approximately 300 gigabases of sequencing data and around 85 million unique TCR sequences made up an early release that covered several hundred HLA-typed donors. To study patterns of TCR occurrence, a later analysis re-analyzed previously published TCR beta repertoires from 650 to 750 donors and added high-resolution HLA genotyping. Class I and class II HLA loci were covered by the typing at four-digit resolution. The study aimed to test whether signatures of past pathogen exposure could be identified by cataloging public T cell receptors. Rather than drawing on any new phenotypic data, the later analysis identified candidate immune exposures from TCR beta sequences and the way those sequences occurred across donors. A separate validation cohort of roughly 110 different subjects was used in addition to the approximately 700-subject first cohort. About 5 DR-DQ haplotypes were handled as single units for association and clustering, since linkage in the cohort was strong. Donor age, sex, ethnicity and CMV serostatus were compiled together with the repertoire data. Among the roughly 380 genotyped donors, under 90% belonged to the genetic ancestry cluster associated with self-reported Caucasian donors. The study profiled the T cell repertoires of about 720 subjects by immunosequencing and related them to cytomegalovirus serostatus. All discovery cohort repertoires had been generated using a single sequencing platform.

Only a few counts were recorded for this clone. Its antigen has not been determined. The record has no base qualities; no much larger clone is one base away. The cohort comprised fewer than 700 healthy bone marrow donors. All cohort members were sampled while nominally healthy, although unrecorded immune exposures were likely present. The donor tested CMV seronegative and was one of the 352 seronegative cohort members. Each donor provided a peripheral blood sample, and peripheral blood mononuclear cells were used for TCR beta sequencing. The Qiagen DNeasy Blood Extraction Kit was used to extract genomic DNA from the blood cell samples. What the work shows at the level of the full study, not this receptor alone: The sequencing pipeline was judged likely to have produced a cluster of highly shared sequence variants as a technical artifact. HLA typing was unavailable for some donors at each locus, so association tests used only the typed subset. A later analysis found that most CMV-associated TCR beta chains appeared HLA-restricted, with HLA associations seemingly driven largely by CMV exposure. A further reported finding was that TCR beta sequences accurately predicted the HLA-A and HLA-B alleles for most subjects in the first cohort. In a later analysis, TCR association rates were found to vary across HLA loci, with the most associated TCRs seen for DRB1 alleles and the fewest for HLA-C alleles. Only TCR beta chains were sequenced in this cohort, and the absence of alpha or paired-chain data limited detectable features. Most TCR sequences were observed very rarely across donors, whereas some public TCRs were present in many individuals. A total of fewer than 200 TCR beta chains were listed by the study as associated with cytomegalovirus. Broadly in line with IMGT annotations, most TCR beta V segments showed up in productive rearrangements about 87% or about 30% of the time in an earlier analysis of approximately 640 of the donors. An association between a missense DCLRE1C variant and V-gene and J-gene trimming of TCR beta chains was found in a later genetic analysis and replicated in an independent cohort. According to a later analysis, parvovirus B19, influenza, CMV and Epstein-Barr virus appeared linked to several top co-occurrence clusters. Correlated functional status among segregating V segments might be attributable to linkage disequilibrium, but an unknown experimental factor could not be ruled out. At a false discovery rate of 0.05, a later analysis linked fewer than 20,000 TCR beta sequences to specific HLA alleles. In a later genetic analysis, fewer N-insertions in productive TCRs were reported among donors in an Asian-associated ancestry cluster than the approximately 710-donor mean. Because counts were too low, about 15 rarely observed V segments, including chromosome 9 orphons, were left out of the earlier analysis of about 500 of the donors. It was suggested by the authors that the approach could potentially be generalized to other disease states and immunological phenotypes. Presence/absence analyses assumed roughly uniform sequencing depth across donors, an assumption that may not hold. In both the original and validation cohorts, the classifier was reported to diagnose cytomegalovirus status with high specificity and sensitivity. CMV serostatus was the only immune exposure information available for the cohort. When HLA alleles, especially DR and DQ, strongly co-occurred, TCR associations were difficult to assign to individual alleles. In vitro tests confirmed that a few of the cytomegalovirus-associated TCR beta chains recognize cytomegalovirus antigens. In a later analysis, HLA-associated TCR beta chains showed more clonal expansion and lower generation probabilities than non-associated chains that were equally common. The 87-base-pair reads could not distinguish some IMGT-functional V segments, including TRBV6-2 and TRBV6-3, so those segments were excluded.

Between the V and J ends, shortened by 4 bases and 5 bases respectively, the junction contains 13 bases. The CDR3 measures 14 amino acids from cysteine to phenylalanine. The only DNA kept is the CDR3, 42 bases in frame from the first base. In the germline V gene, CDR1 corresponds to SGHRS and CDR2 to YFSETQ. The library was made by the immunoSEQ multiplex PCR assay. For the multiplex PCR, a mixture combining 60 forward primers for TCR Vbeta segments and 13 reverse primers for TCR Jbeta segments was used. The CDR3 region of rearranged TCR beta genes was amplified from genomic DNA with a multiplex PCR assay. The Illumina HiSeq System was used to sequence the amplified TCR beta libraries as 87-base-pair reads. The original methods were these. In a later analysis, some 80 million unique TCR beta chains were counted across the roughly 670 repertoires, and approximately 11 million of these chains were shared by at least two donors. To remove PCR and sequencing errors, raw reads were error-corrected and collapsed into unique sequences using a nearest-neighbor algorithm that merged closely related sequences. CDR3 sequences were aligned to IMGT reference sequences to assign V, D and J gene segments. For a sequence to be retained, a match of at least six nucleotides was required to both a V gene segment and a J gene segment. Rearrangements were classified as productive when the CDR3 lacked stop codons and remained in frame with V and J, and all other rearrangements were classified as non-productive. CDR3 was defined by IMGT convention, running from the second conserved V-encoded cysteine to the conserved J-encoded phenylalanine. The earlier analysis of 500 to 600 of the donors excluded sequences that lacked an unambiguous match to a single V gene segment. An earlier analysis of several hundred of the donors called V segments functional above 56.7% productive rearrangements and segregating when the between-donor standard deviation exceeded 5%. A statistical classification framework was built for diagnosing cytomegalovirus status from the catalog of TCR beta chain sequences. A later analysis assigned V and J genes by comparing TCR nucleotide sequences with IMGT/GENE-DB human TR gene sequences. Using the TCRdist pipeline, a later analysis assigned CDR3 sequences along with most-parsimonious VDJ recombination scenarios. In a later analysis, each TCR beta chain was defined by its CDR3 amino acid sequence together with its V-gene family, and reads without a unique V-gene family were excluded. A later analysis removed several hundred highly shared, low-generation-probability nucleotide sequences to deal with suspected cross-contamination and a sequencing artifact. A later analysis calculated a clonal expansion index for each public chain from normalized within-repertoire ranks of inferred template counts. Generation probabilities in a later analysis came from a VDJ recombination model fitted to out-of-frame rearrangements, and those results were checked against IGoR. A later analysis scored TCR-TCR, TCR-HLA and TCR-CMV co-occurrence with hypergeometric tests, applying a repertoire-size bias correction to TCR pairs. To estimate false discovery rates, a later analysis permuted the HLA or CMV assignments 20 times. In a later analysis, co-occurring TCRs were grouped using DBSCAN, and TCRdist sequence similarity was added for clustering within HLA-allele-positive subsets. Co-occurrence clustering excluded repertoires with fewer than 30,000 or more than 120,000 public chains, plus five with anomalous nucleotide sharing. The clones in this table, taken by TCRdb from immuneACCESS, are in-frame only. Not every clone is retained; where verified, under half of the shortfall comes from an unresolved V gene, and the cause of the rest is unknown. That table supplies the V and J calls and clone size; D and trimming were determined from the DNA. The sample profile shows around 150,000 clones; around 64% of them were found once. Approximately 3% of the sample is held by the ten biggest clonotypes.

Sequencing was performed on PBMCs. The chain couples TRBV5-1 to TRBJ1-5, with no confident D gene call. This receptor was identified in a woman aged 25 to 39 in good health and CMV-seronegative. The nucleotide sequence is TGCGCCAGCAGCCAGGACGGGCGGGATCAGCCCCAGCATTTT. Its amino acids are CASSQDGRDQPQHF.